A single sample is the source of the 17 T cell receptor beta chains below, sequenced in a study of blood T cell repertoires in COVID-19. Data came from immunoSEQ multiplex PCR; TCRdb stores just in-frame clones and leaves some out. The table lists about 97,000 clones, 70% to 90% of them singletons. Sequenced material: peripheral blood. These receptors came from a middle-aged man with active COVID-19.

The rearrangement uses TRBV15 and TRBJ1-1, with D perhaps matching TRBD1 (6 bases). CDR3 size: 16 residues. V lost 5 bases, J lost 1 base, and 17 bases lay in between. Germline V CDR1 and CDR2: LNHNV, YYDKDF (reference sequence). CDR3 DNA: TGTGCCACCAGCCTCGCAGGGGTGAGGAGGAACACTGAAGCTTTCTTT. Translated, it gives CATSLAGVRRNTEAFF.

The chain recombines TRBV30 with TRBJ1-3; unclear D gene. Trimming pared 0 bases from V and 5 bases from J, leaving 11 bases between. Germline V gene sequence: CDR1 GTSNPN, CDR2 SVGIG (reference sequence). The CDR3 runs 14 residues. The CDR3 spells CAWSVPGGRNTIYF. CDR3 nucleotides: TGTGCCTGGAGTGTACCGGGAGGGAGAAACACCATATATTTT.

J is TRBJ2-1 and V is TRBV4-1, with 14 bases lining up with TRBD2. Germline lookup yields CDR1 MGHRA and CDR2 YSYEKL. With 4 bases clipped from V and 4 bases from J, the junction kept 12 bases outside the gene matches. This CDR3 has 19 amino acids. CDR3 coding DNA: TGCGCCAGCAGCCGACTAGCGGGGGGGCCGGGGGTCCCTTACAATGAGCAGTTCTTC. It codes for CASSRLAGGPGVPYNEQFF.

In this sample, this clone turned up a few times. The rearrangement joins TRBV19 to TRBJ2-2; the match to TRBD2 covers 10 bases. Germline V gene data show CDR1 as LNHDA and CDR2 as SQIVND (reference sequence). Trimming removed 4 bases from V and 8 bases from J; junction bases left unmatched: 10. The CDR3 totals 16 residues. The CDR3 protein is CASSNPSGGVEGELFF. CDR3 in DNA: TGTGCCAGTAGTAACCCTAGCGGGGGAGTCGAGGGGGAGCTGTTTTTT.

The chain employs TRBV12-3 or TRBV12-4 and TRBJ1-2, with D hard to call. V was shortened by 3 bases and J by 8 bases, with 13 bases between the two germline ends. The CDR3 consists of 13 residues. The CDR3 sequence is CASSLRGGWGYTF. The CDR3 DNA sequence: TGTGCCAGCAGTTTGCGGGGAGGCTGGGGCTACACCTTC.

This clone occurred once. This chain links TRBV7-2 with TRBJ2-1, with D tentatively TRBD2 (5 bases). The CDR3 runs to 16 residues. Germline V gives CDR1 SGHTA, CDR2 FQGNSA. The germline V and J ends were trimmed by 3 bases and 0 bases, with 12 bases remaining between them. This CDR3 is CASSFGAGVSYNEQFF. CDR3 in DNA: TGTGCCAGCAGCTTCGGAGCCGGGGTCTCCTACAATGAGCAGTTCTTC.

V usage is TRBV4-2 and J usage is TRBJ2-1; TRBD2 is a possible D gene (6 bases). The V gene lost 0 bases and the J gene lost 0 bases, with 12 bases spanning the gap. This CDR3 is built from 17 residues. Germline loops: CDR1 LGHNA, CDR2 YNFKEQ. Here the CDR3 DNA reads TGTGCCAGCAGCCAAGAAGGGTGGCGGGGCTCCTACAATGAGCAGTTCTTC. It codes for CASSQEGWRGSYNEQFF.

The rearrangement joins TRBV19 to TRBJ1-1, with D unclear. This CDR3 comprises 16 residues. The V gene's germline CDR1 is LNHDA and CDR2 SQIVND (reference sequence). The V gene lost 7 bases and the J gene lost 1 base, with 19 bases spanning the gap. CDR3 coding DNA: TGTGCCAGTACCCCCTTGGAGGGTCTGGGGAACACTGAAGCTTTCTTT. Translated, it gives CASTPLEGLGNTEAFF.

The chain joins TRBV2 to TRBJ2-1, with 8 bases aligning to TRBD1. There are 16 residues in the CDR3. The germline V gene has CDR1 SNHLY and CDR2 FYNNEI. The V gene end was trimmed by 5 bases and the J gene end by 4 bases; junction bases not matched to a gene: 10. Here the CDR3 DNA reads TGTGCCAGCAGTCCCCCGAAGACAGGGGATTACAATGAGCAGTTCTTC. Translation: CASSPPKTGDYNEQFF.

The gene calls are TRBV9 and TRBJ1-2; weak D call: TRBD1 (6 bases). Trimming took off 4 bases at V and 6 bases at J, with 10 bases between the two ends. This CDR3 region has 12 residues. Per the germline V gene, CDR1 is SGDLS and CDR2 is YYNGEE. The CDR3 coding sequence is TGTGCCAGCAGCCCCGGGGGGCATGGCTACACCTTC. It is translated as CASSPGGHGYTF.

This clone appeared once. The chain carries TRBV10-3 and TRBJ1-2; D gene unclear. The CDR3 is 13 residues long. The V gene lost 2 bases and the J gene lost 8 bases, with 12 bases spanning the gap. CDR1 is ENHRY and CDR2 is SYGVKD in the germline V gene. In DNA form, the CDR3 reads TGTGCCATCAGTGAGGGCAGACTTTCGGGCTACACCTTC. It codes for CAISEGRLSGYTF.

The V gene is TRBV5-1, the J gene TRBJ2-3, with TRBD2 identical over 7 bases. CDR1 and CDR2 from the germline V gene are SGHRS and YFSETQ. V lost 0 bases and J lost 4; bases outside the gene matches: 5. This CDR3 spans 15 amino acids. CDR3 nucleotides: TGCGCCAGCAGCTTGGAAGGACTAGGGGCAGATACGCAGTATTTT. This sequence encodes CASSLEGLGADTQYF.

This CDR3 is CASSSATYEQYF. In DNA, the CDR3 is TGTGCCAGCAGCTCCGCTACCTACGAGCAGTACTTC. This sequence joins TRBV7-9 and TRBJ2-7; no clear D gene. V was pared by 4 bases and J by 2 bases, with 6 bases between. The CDR3 is 12 amino acids. The germline V gene encodes CDR1 SEHNR and CDR2 FQNEAQ (reference sequence).

This rearrangement joins TRBV7-2 to TRBJ1-6, with TRBD1 matching 9 bases. The V segment lost 4 bases and the J segment 10 bases; nucleotides outside the gene matches: 8. The CDR3 is 15 amino acids. CDR1 and CDR2 from the germline V gene are SGHTA and FQGNSA. The CDR3 protein is CASSSDRGGDSPLHF. The CDR3 DNA reads TGTGCCAGCAGCTCCGACAGGGGGGGTGACTCACCCCTCCACTTT. The whole variable domain, filled in from reference TRBV7-2 and TRBJ1-6, reads GAGVSQSPSNKVTEKGKDVELRCDPISGHTALYWYRQSLGQGLEFLIYFQGNSAPDKSGLPSDRFSAERTGGSVSTLTIQRTQQEDSAVYLCASSSDRGGDSPLHFGNGTRLTVT.

This clone has a handful of counts. This chain links TRBV11-2 with TRBJ2-7, with TRBD1 matching 7 bases. CDR1 and CDR2 (germline): SGHAT, FQNNGV. The CDR3 length is 15 residues. The trim removed 5 bases at V and 0 bases at J, leaving 7 bases unmatched. CDR3 region: CASSQADRNSYEQYF. In DNA, the CDR3 is TGTGCCAGCAGCCAAGCGGACAGGAACTCCTACGAGCAGTACTTC.

V usage is TRBV16 and J usage is TRBJ1-4, with D possibly matching TRBD1 (5 bases). This CDR3 region has 16 residues. V was cut by 4 bases and J by 4 bases, with 16 bases left in between. CDR1 is KGHSY and CDR2 is FQNENV in the germline V gene. CDR3 sequence reads: CASSRLRGSNNEKLFF. The DNA for the CDR3 is TGTGCCAGCAGCCGATTAAGGGGCAGCAATAATGAAAAACTGTTTTTT.

The chain joins TRBV3-1 (or the pseudogene TRBV3-2) to TRBJ1-1; D gene uncertain. CDR3 length: 11 residues. The ends were cut back, 1 base at V and 6 bases at J, with 3 bases in the middle. Germline CDR1 is LGHDT and CDR2 is YNNKEL (reference sequence). CDR3 protein: CASSQAAEAFF. In DNA form, the CDR3 reads TGTGCCAGCAGCCAAGCAGCTGAAGCTTTCTTT.